The T cell receptor beta chain under discussion was sequenced for a study of CDR3 diversity in severe acne. Trimming removed 4 bases from V and 10 bases from J; junction bases left unmatched: 9. Germline V lookup: CDR1 SGHTA, CDR2 FQGNSA. The CDR3 is 15 residues long. One entry per CDR3 protein results from TCRdb running MiXCR on the PCR reads. The sample contains 85,000 to 120,000 distinct CDR3 sequences, roughly half of which appear only once. The sequence was obtained from a male donor with acne. The sequenced material came from blood. The J gene is TRBJ2-3, the V gene TRBV7-2; 12 bases agree with TRBD2. CDR3 protein: CASSSRTSGTMSQYF. The CDR3 DNA is TGTGCCAGCAGCTCTAGGACTAGCGGGACTATGTCGCAGTATTTT.